A selection of T cell receptor beta chains follows, all from one sample in a study of shared clonotypes between healthy human individuals. The assay was immunoSEQ multiplex PCR, and TCRdb's table has in-frame clones only and misses some. In the table there are more than 1 million clones, around 78% of which are singletons. Specimen: memory CD4+ T cells from PBMCs. These receptors were obtained from a man younger than 35 in good health. Some clones in this sample may be carry-over from other donors' samples. Each CDR3 is given with its conserved first and last residue. D genes are given only for firm matches. The listing skips clone size in some rows; elsewhere it reads once, few, many or a size class.

CASTTAGANVLTF | TGTGCCAGCACCACTGCCGGGGCCAACGTCCTGACTTTC | TRBV6-6 | NA | NA | TRBJ2-6
CASSPGDRSDTQYF | TGTGCCAGCAGTCCCGGGGACCGATCAGATACGCAGTATTTT | TRBV28 | NA | NA | TRBJ2-3
CASSFGGQGYEQYF | TGTGCCAGCAGCTTCGGCGGACAGGGCTACGAGCAGTACTTC | TRBV7-2 | TRBD1 | NA | TRBJ2-7
CASSDLGTQYF | TGTGCCAGCAGCGACCTGGGGACCCAGTACTTC | TRBV28 | NA | NA | TRBJ2-5
CASSISRRETQYF | TGTGCCAGTAGTATTTCCCGACGGGAGACCCAGTACTTC | TRBV19 | NA | NA | TRBJ2-5
CASSQGDAADTGELFF | TGTGCCAGCAGCCAAGGGGATGCGGCAGACACCGGGGAGCTGTTTTTT | TRBV4-2 | NA | once | TRBJ2-2
CASSNEWGQGGYTF | TGTGCCAGCAGCAACGAATGGGGGCAGGGTGGCTACACCTTC | TRBV11-2 | NA | NA | TRBJ1-2
CASSTDRLANEKLFF | TGTGCCAGCAGCACCGACAGGCTGGCTAATGAAAAACTGTTTTTT | TRBV7-6 | NA | NA | TRBJ1-4
CSVESGRAEHEQFF | TGCAGCGTTGAGTCCGGGAGGGCCGAGCATGAGCAGTTCTTC | TRBV29-1 | TRBD2 | NA | TRBJ2-1
CASSRGGATNEKLFF | TGTGCCAGCAGCAGGGGGGGAGCAACTAATGAAAAACTGTTTTTT | TRBV9 | NA | NA | TRBJ1-4
CASSPQGHLAKNIQYF | TGTGCCAGCAGCCCCCAGGGCCACCTAGCCAAAAACATTCAGTACTTC | TRBV11-1 | NA | few | TRBJ2-4
CASSLGREAFF | TGTGCCAGCAGTTTGGGACGAGAGGCTTTCTTT | TRBV28 | NA | NA | TRBJ1-1
CASSLMAFQETQYF | TGCGCCAGCAGCTTGATGGCTTTCCAAGAGACCCAGTACTTC | TRBV5-1 | NA | NA | TRBJ2-5
CASSYSTGAREEQYF | TGTGCCAGCAGTTACTCCACAGGGGCCCGGGAAGAGCAGTACTTC | TRBV6-5 | TRBD1 | NA | TRBJ2-7
CASSLGPRTGGANEQFF | TGCGCCAGCAGCTTGGGCCCCCGGACAGGGGGTGCCAATGAGCAGTTCTTC | TRBV5-1 | TRBD1 | NA | TRBJ2-1
CASRGTLGQPQHF | TGTGCCAGCAGGGGGACCCTCGGTCAGCCCCAGCATTTT | TRBV28 | NA | once | TRBJ1-5
CASSLTGGTQTGELFF | TGTGCCAGCAGCTTAACGGGCGGGACCCAAACCGGGGAGCTGTTTTTT | TRBV7-3 | NA | many | TRBJ2-2
CASSPVGGTADTQYF | TGTGCCAGCAGCCCCGTGGGCGGGACAGCAGATACGCAGTATTTT | TRBV7-9 | NA | once | TRBJ2-3
CASSLAAGTTGHTYEQYF | TGTGCCAGCAGTTTAGCCGCCGGGACTACCGGACATACCTACGAGCAGTACTTC | TRBV27 | TRBD2 | NA | TRBJ2-7
CASSLISGAYNEQFF | TGCGCCAGCAGCTTGATTAGCGGCGCCTACAATGAGCAGTTCTTC | TRBV5-1 | NA | NA | TRBJ2-1
CASSPQSYGYTF | TGTGCCAGCAGCCCACAGAGCTATGGCTACACCTTC | TRBV7-9 | NA | few | TRBJ1-2
CASSPGGQPQHF | TGTGCCAGCAGCCCCGGCGGTCAGCCCCAGCATTTT | TRBV28 | NA | NA | TRBJ1-5
CASSLRGGGGNTIYF | TGTGCCAGCAGCTTGAGAGGGGGCGGTGGAAACACCATATATTTT | TRBV5-6 | TRBD1 | NA | TRBJ1-3
CASDIGGEGQPQHF | TGTGCCAGCGACATAGGGGGCGAGGGGCAGCCCCAGCATTTT | TRBV28 | TRBD1 | once | TRBJ1-5